This T cell receptor (beta chain) stems from a study of T cells after somatic rescue of genetic block (dated by TCRdb to about 2020). At the level of the whole study: What the study looked at was long-term robustness, specifically in a T-cell system that came about through somatic rescue of a genetic block in T-cell development.

Relative to germline, V is 3 bases shorter and J is 4 bases shorter, with 7 bases between their ends. The CDR3 has 11 amino acids, counting the end cysteine and phenylalanine. Solely the CDR3 DNA is kept, with 33 bases framed from the first base. CDR1 is given as SQVTM and CDR2 as ANQGSEA, both from the germline V gene. This clone occurred a few times. The antigen it recognizes is unknown. Base qualities are not recorded, but no much larger clone differs from it by a single base. Library preparation was by the immunoSEQ multiplex PCR assay. TCRdb stores this immuneACCESS table with in-frame sequences only. Part of the clones is absent; in the studies checked, under half of the shortfall reflects unresolved V genes, and no reason is known for the rest. Across this sample there are 14,000 to 15,000 clones, with 65% to 75% seen only once. Approximately 15% of the sample belongs to the ten largest clones.

The chain joins TRBV29-1 to TRBJ2-7; a confident D gene designation cannot be given. This TCR derives from a boy younger than 18. Sequenced input: peripheral blood mononuclear cells (PBMCs). This receptor carries the CDR3 CSVDDGYEQYF. The sequence in DNA is TGCAGCGTTGATGACGGTTACGAGCAGTACTTC.